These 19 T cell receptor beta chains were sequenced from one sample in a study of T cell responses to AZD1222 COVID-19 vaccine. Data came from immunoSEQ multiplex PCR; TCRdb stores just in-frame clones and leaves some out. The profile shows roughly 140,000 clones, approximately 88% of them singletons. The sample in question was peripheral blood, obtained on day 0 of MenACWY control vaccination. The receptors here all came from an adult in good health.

CDR3 amino acids: CASSQDLGTSGRGTYNEQFF. The DNA of the CDR3 is TGCGCCAGCAGCCAAGATTTGGGGACTAGCGGGAGAGGGACCTACAATGAGCAGTTCTTC. The chain is built from TRBV4-3 and TRBJ2-1, with 14 bases matching TRBD2. CDR1 LGHNA and CDR2 YSLEER come from the germline V gene. Germline trimming cut 0 bases from V and 2 bases from J; bases unmatched to any gene: 9. The CDR3 covers 20 residues.

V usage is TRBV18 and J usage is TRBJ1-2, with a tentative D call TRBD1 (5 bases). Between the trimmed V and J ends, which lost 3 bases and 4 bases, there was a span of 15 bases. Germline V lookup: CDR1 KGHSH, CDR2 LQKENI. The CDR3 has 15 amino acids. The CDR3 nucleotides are TGTGCCAGCTCACCGAAGACCGGGACCCCCTATGGCTACACCTTC. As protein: CASSPKTGTPYGYTF.

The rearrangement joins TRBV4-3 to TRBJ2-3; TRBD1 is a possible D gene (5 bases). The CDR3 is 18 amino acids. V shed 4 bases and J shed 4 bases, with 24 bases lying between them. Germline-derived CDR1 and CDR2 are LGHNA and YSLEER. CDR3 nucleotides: TGCGCCAGCAGCCCAGACCCCGCTGACAGATTTATCGCAGATACGCAGTATTTT. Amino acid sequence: CASSPDPADRFIADTQYF.

The CDR3 DNA reads as TGTGCCAGCAGTGACGGGGCCTCGCTCGGCTATGGCTACACCTTC. It codes for CASSDGASLGYGYTF. V and J are TRBV6-6 and TRBJ1-2; possible D gene TRBD1, 5 bases. The length of the CDR3 is 15 residues. Trimming shortened V by 5 bases and J by 4 bases, and 17 bases separated the two germline ends. Germline CDR1 and CDR2: MNHNY and SVGAGI (reference sequence).

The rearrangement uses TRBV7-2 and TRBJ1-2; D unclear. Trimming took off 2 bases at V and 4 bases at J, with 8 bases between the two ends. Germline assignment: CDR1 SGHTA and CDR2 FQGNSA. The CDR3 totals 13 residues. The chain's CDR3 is CASSLRHFYGYTF. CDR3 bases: TGTGCCAGCAGCTTACGGCATTTCTATGGCTACACCTTC.

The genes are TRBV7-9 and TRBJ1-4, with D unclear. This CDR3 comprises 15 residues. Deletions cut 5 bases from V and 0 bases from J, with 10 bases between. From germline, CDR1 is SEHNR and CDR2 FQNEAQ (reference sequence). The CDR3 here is CASSDRRATNEKLFF. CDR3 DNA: TGTGCCAGCAGCGATCGACGCGCAACTAATGAAAAACTGTTTTTT.

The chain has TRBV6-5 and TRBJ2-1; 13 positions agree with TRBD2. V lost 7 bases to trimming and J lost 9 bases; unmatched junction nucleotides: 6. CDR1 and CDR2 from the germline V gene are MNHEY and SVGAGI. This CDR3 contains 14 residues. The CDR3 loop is CASTKGTSGTEQFF. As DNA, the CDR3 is TGTGCCAGCACCAAGGGGACTAGCGGGACTGAGCAGTTCTTC.

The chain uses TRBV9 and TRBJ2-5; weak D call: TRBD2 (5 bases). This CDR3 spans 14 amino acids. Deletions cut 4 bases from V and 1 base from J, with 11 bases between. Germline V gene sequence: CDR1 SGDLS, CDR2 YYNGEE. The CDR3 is CASSTTGFQETQYF. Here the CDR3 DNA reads TGTGCCAGCAGCACAACGGGGTTCCAAGAGACCCAGTACTTC.

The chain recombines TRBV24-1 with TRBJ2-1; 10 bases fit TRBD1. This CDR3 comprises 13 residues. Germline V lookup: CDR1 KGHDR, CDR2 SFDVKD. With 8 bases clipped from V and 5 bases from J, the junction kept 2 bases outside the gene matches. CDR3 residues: CATIGQGDNEQFF. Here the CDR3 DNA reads TGTGCCACCATCGGACAGGGGGACAATGAGCAGTTCTTC.

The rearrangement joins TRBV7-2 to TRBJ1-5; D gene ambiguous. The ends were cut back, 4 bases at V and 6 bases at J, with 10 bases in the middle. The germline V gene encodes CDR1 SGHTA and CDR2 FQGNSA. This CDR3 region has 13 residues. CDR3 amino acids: CASSYGGSQPQHF. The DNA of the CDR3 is TGTGCCAGCAGCTATGGAGGGTCTCAGCCCCAGCATTTT.

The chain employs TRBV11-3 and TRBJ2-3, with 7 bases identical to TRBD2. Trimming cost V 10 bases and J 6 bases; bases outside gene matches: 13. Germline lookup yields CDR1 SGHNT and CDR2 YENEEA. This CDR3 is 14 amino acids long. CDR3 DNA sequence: TGTGCCACCAATAGCGGGCTGGATAGCGATACGCAGTATTTT. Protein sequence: CATNSGLDSDTQYF.

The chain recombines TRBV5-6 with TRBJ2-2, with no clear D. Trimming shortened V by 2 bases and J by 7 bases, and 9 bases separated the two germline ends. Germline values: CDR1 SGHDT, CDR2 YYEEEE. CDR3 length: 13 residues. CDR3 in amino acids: CASSLGSDGELFF. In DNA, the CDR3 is TGTGCCAGCAGCTTAGGATCTGACGGGGAGCTGTTTTTT.

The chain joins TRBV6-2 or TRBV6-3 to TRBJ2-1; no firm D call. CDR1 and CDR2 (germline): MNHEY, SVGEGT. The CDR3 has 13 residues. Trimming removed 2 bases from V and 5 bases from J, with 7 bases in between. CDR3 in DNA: TGTGCCAGCAGTTACCTTTATAACAATGAGCAGTTCTTC. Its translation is CASSYLYNNEQFF.

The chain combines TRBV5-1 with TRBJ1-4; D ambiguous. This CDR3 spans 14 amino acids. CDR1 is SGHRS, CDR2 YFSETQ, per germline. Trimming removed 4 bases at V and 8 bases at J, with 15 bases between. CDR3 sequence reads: CASSAGQGWEKLFF. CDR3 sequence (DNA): TGCGCCAGCAGCGCCGGGCAAGGCTGGGAAAAACTGTTTTTT.

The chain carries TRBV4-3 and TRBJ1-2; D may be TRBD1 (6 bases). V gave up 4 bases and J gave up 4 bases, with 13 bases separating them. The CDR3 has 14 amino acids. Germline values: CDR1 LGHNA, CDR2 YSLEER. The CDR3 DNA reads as TGCGCCAGCAGCCCCCAGACAGGATTCTATGGCTACACCTTC. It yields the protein CASSPQTGFYGYTF.

CDR3 sequence (DNA): TGTGCCAGCAGTTTTACAGGGGGCGGGTACAATGAGCAGTTCTTC. Its protein is CASSFTGGGYNEQFF. The chain combines TRBV6-5 with TRBJ2-1; 9 bases are shared with TRBD1. Germline V gene sequence: CDR1 MNHEY, CDR2 SVGAGI. The junction had 5 bases not matched to a gene; V was cut back by 4 bases and J by 4 bases. The CDR3 has 15 residues.

Here the CDR3 reads CASSSSLRIMYNEQFF. Written as DNA, the CDR3 is TGTGCCAGCAGCTCCAGTCTGCGGATAATGTACAATGAGCAGTTCTTC. The V and J genes are TRBV5-4 and TRBJ2-1; no firm D call. Trimming removed 3 bases at V and 4 bases at J, with 17 bases between. Germline assignment: CDR1 SGHNT and CDR2 YYREEE (reference sequence). The CDR3 loop spans 16 amino acids.

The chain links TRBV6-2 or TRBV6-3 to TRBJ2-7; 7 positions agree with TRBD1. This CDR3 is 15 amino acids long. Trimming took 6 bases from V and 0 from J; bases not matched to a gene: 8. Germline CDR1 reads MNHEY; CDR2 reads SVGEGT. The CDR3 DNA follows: TGTGCCAGCAGCCCCGACAGGGCCAGCTCCTACGAGCAGTACTTC. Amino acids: CASSPDRASSYEQYF.

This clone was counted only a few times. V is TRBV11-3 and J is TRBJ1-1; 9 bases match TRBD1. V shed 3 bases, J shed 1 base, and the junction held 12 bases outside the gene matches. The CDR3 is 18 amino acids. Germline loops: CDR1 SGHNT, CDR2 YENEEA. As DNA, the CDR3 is TGTGCCAGCAGCTTGGGGCCGGGACAGGGATCGGGGAACACTGAAGCTTTCTTT. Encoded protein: CASSLGPGQGSGNTEAFF.